These T cell receptor beta chains were read from a single sample in a study of control samples from healthy donors and cancer patients. Some clones are missing from TCRdb's copy, which holds only in-frame ones; the method was immunoSEQ multiplex PCR. This repertoire shows 110,000 to 150,000 clones, about nine tenths found once; its top ten account for over 4.5%. The sample consisted of blood. These receptors all stem from a man under 40 in good health. Both conserved end residues are part of each CDR3. The D gene is left open where the match is weak. A clone size is listed for some rows: how often the clone was seen (once, few, many), or a class if it is expanded.

clone size,V gene,D gene,J gene,CDR3 DNA,CDR3 protein
-,TRBV25-1,-,TRBJ1-6,TGTGCCAGCAGTGACAGGTTAACTACTCCTTCTTCACCCCTCCACTTT,CASSDRLTTPSSPLHF
-,TRBV19,-,TRBJ1-6,TGTGCCAGCAGGCCCCAAGTGGGGAATTCACCCCTCCACTTT,CASRPQVGNSPLHF
-,TRBV7-2,TRBD1,TRBJ2-2,TGTGCCAGCAGCTTAGATAACAGGGGACCAAACACCGGGGAGCTGTTTTTT,CASSLDNRGPNTGELFF
-,TRBV19,TRBD1,TRBJ1-5,TGTGCCAGTAGTGAACAGGGGTATCAGCCCCAGCATTTT,CASSEQGYQPQHF
few,TRBV2,-,TRBJ2-2,TGTGCCAGCAGTGTTCGGTGGGGAACCGGGGAGCTGTTTTTT,CASSVRWGTGELFF
-,TRBV5-1,TRBD2,TRBJ2-2,TGCGCCAGCAGCTTGGGACTAGCGGCCTGGGGGGAGCTGTTTTTT,CASSLGLAAWGELFF
-,TRBV7-8,TRBD2,TRBJ2-1,TGTGCCAGCAGCCTCGGGACTAGCGTTAATGAGCAGTTCTTC,CASSLGTSVNEQFF
-,TRBV5-6,-,TRBJ1-2,TGTGCCAGCAGCTTGGGACAAGGGTTCTATGGCTACACCTTC,CASSLGQGFYGYTF
-,TRBV11-2,-,TRBJ2-7,TGTGCCAGCAGCTTTGGGGGATCCTACGAGCAGTACTTC,CASSFGGSYEQYF
-,TRBV4-3,-,TRBJ2-1,TGCGCCAGCAGCCAAGATGTTGGGACCTCCTACAATGAGCAGTTCTTC,CASSQDVGTSYNEQFF
-,TRBV19,-,TRBJ2-1,TGTGCCAGTAGTATAGCAGGCGCAGGGGGAGGTGAGCAGTTCTTC,CASSIAGAGGGEQFF
-,TRBV25-1,-,TRBJ2-5,TGTGCCAGCAGTGAATTCGGTGGGCGGGCAGGGGAAGAGACCCAGTACTTC,CASSEFGGRAGEETQYF
-,TRBV6-2/TRBV6-3,-,TRBJ1-5,TGTGCCAGCAGCCCGGACGATAGCAATCAGCCCCAGCATTTT,CASSPDDSNQPQHF
-,TRBV23-1,TRBD1,TRBJ2-1,TGCGCCAGCTCCCCCCCAAGGGACAGCCACAATGAGCAGTTCTTC,CASSPPRDSHNEQFF
few,TRBV7-3,-,TRBJ2-2,TGTGCCAGCAGCTTAACTGGGAGGACACTTCCCGGGGAGCTGTTTTTT,CASSLTGRTLPGELFF
-,TRBV6-2/TRBV6-3,TRBD2,TRBJ2-1,TGTGCCAGCAGTTACCGTAGCGGGTATGAGCAGTTCTTC,CASSYRSGYEQFF
-,TRBV4-2,-,TRBJ1-1,TGTGCCAGCAGCCAAGAAATACAGCAAGGCACTGAAGCTTTCTTT,CASSQEIQQGTEAFF
-,TRBV24-1,-,TRBJ2-7,TGTGCCACCAGTGGACCCGGGAGCTCCTACGAGCAGTACTTC,CATSGPGSSYEQYF
-,TRBV7-2,-,TRBJ1-6,TGTGCCAGCAGCTTAGGGTGGGGATCACCCCTCCACTTT,CASSLGWGSPLHF
once,TRBV29-1,-,TRBJ2-1,TGCAGCGTTGGGGAAAGCTCCTACAATGAGCAGTTCTTC,CSVGESSYNEQFF
-,TRBV7-2,TRBD1,TRBJ1-2,TGTGCCAGCAGCATTAATGACAGGGGGACCCGCTACACCTTC,CASSINDRGTRYTF
once,TRBV6-5,-,TRBJ1-5,TGTGCCAGCAGTACAGGGTACGGCAATCAGCCCCAGCATTTT,CASSTGYGNQPQHF
-,TRBV7-9,TRBD1,TRBJ1-2,TGTGCCAGCAGCTTGAGACAGGGGGATGGCTACACCTTC,CASSLRQGDGYTF
-,TRBV5-1,-,TRBJ1-3,TGCGCCAGCAGTAGAGGCAGTGACTCTGGAAACACCATATATTTT,CASSRGSDSGNTIYF
-,TRBV11-2,-,TRBJ2-7,TGTGCCAGCAGCCTAGACCGCCGGGACGAGCAGTACTTC,CASSLDRRDEQYF